The present T cell receptor beta chain was sequenced within a study of identical twins. Whole-study findings and limits: Conclusions rested on cross-sectional statistics rather than following the same donors. Modelling underestimated the level of out-of-frame TCR alpha sharing observed in monozygotic twins.

A single record per CDR3 protein comes from TCRdb applying MiXCR to the 5' RACE reads. The sample yields about 890,000 distinct CDR3 sequences, approximately 13% seen once. Details on this clonotype: Its matching antigen is unknown. A far larger clone is a single base away, which makes a read error likely.

Trimming cost V 7 bases and J 4 bases, with 6 bases left between them. This CDR3 spans 11 amino acids. The germline CDR1 and CDR2 sequences are MDHEN and SYDVKM. Another study also made use of these data, one on yellow fever vaccine responses in identical twins.

This receptor was identified in a woman between 18 and 30 years old in good health. Sequencing used PBMCs. J is TRBJ2-3 and V is TRBV28, with a tentative D call TRBD2 (6 bases). CDR3 in amino acids: CASTSADTQYF. As DNA, the CDR3 is TGTGCCAGCACTAGCGCAGATACGCAGTATTTT. The whole variable domain, remainder taken from reference TRBV28 and TRBJ2-3, is DVKVTQSSRYLVKRTGEKVFLECVQDMDHENMFWYRQDPGLGLRLIYFSYDVKMKEKGDIPEGYSVSREKKERFSLILESASTNQTSMYLCASTSADTQYFGPGTRLTVL.